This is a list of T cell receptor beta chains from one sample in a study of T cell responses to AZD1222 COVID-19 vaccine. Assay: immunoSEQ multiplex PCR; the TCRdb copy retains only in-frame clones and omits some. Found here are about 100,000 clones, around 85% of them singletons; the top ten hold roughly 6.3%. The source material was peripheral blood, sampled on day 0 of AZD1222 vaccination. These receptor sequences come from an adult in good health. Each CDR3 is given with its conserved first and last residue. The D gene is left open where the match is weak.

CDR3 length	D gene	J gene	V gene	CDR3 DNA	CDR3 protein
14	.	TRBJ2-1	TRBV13	TGTGCCAGCAGCTTAGCGGTCTCCTACAATGAGCAGTTCTTC	CASSLAVSYNEQFF
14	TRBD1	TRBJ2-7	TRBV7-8	TGTGCCAGCAGCTGGACAGGGGTTTCGGACGAGCAGTACTTC	CASSWTGVSDEQYF
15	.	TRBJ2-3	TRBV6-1	TGTGCCAGCAGTGAGCAGGCAGGGAGCACAGATACGCAGTATTTT	CASSEQAGSTDTQYF
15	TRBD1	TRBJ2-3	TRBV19	TGTGCCAGTAGCATAGCCGGGACAGAGGTAGATACGCAGTATTTT	CASSIAGTEVDTQYF
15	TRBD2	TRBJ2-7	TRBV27	TGTGCCAGCAGTTCAGAACCGGGACTAGCCTACGAGCAGTACTTC	CASSSEPGLAYEQYF
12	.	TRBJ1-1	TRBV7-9	TGTGCCAGCAGTGGGGTGCCCACTGAAGCTTTCTTT	CASSGVPTEAFF
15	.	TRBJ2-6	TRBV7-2	TGTGCCAGCAGCTTTCGCAACTCTGGGGCCAACGTCCTGACTTTC	CASSFRNSGANVLTF
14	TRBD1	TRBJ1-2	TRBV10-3	TGTGCCATCAGTGAGTCGACAGGGAAAATCGGCTACACCTTC	CAISESTGKIGYTF
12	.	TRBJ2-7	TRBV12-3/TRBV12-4	TGTGCCAGCAGTTCCCTATCCTACGAGCAGTACTTC	CASSSLSYEQYF
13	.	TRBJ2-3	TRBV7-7	TGTGCTAGCAGCTACCGACCAACAGATACGCAGTATTTT	CASSYRPTDTQYF
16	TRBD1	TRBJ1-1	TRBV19	TGTGCCAGTAGTGGAACCGGGACAGGGGGTATCACTGAAGCTTTCTTT	CASSGTGTGGITEAFF